Listed here are 20 T cell receptor beta chains from one sample, sequenced in a study of OX40 agonist ivuxolimab in advanced cancers. Generated by immunoSEQ multiplex PCR, the TCRdb table keeps only in-frame clones and is missing some. This sample has about 150,000 clones; around 93% occur once, and the top ten carry about 0.93%. The specimen comprised CD4+ or CD8+ T cells sorted from blood, sampled in a trial of the OX40 agonist ivuxolimab. Every receptor here comes from an adult with an advanced solid tumor such as melanoma, head and neck, liver or kidney cancer.

This chain connects TRBV5-1 to TRBJ2-6, with D possibly TRBD1 on 5 matching bases. The CDR3 sequence is 19 residues long. The germline CDR1 and CDR2 sequences are SGHRS and YFSETQ. V dropped 0 bases and J dropped 0 bases, with 16 bases sitting between them. As DNA, the CDR3 is TGCGCCAGCAGCTTGGTGGGGCAGGGTAGAAGCTCTGGGGCCAACGTCCTGACTTTC. Translation gives CASSLVGQGRSSGANVLTF.

The chain has TRBV15 and TRBJ2-7; no firm D call. The germline V gene has CDR1 LNHNV and CDR2 YYDKDF (reference sequence). V shed 0 bases and J shed 2 bases, with 11 bases lying between them. This CDR3 has 15 residues. DNA of the CDR3: TGTGCCACCAGCAGAGATCGCGGAAACGCCTACGAGCAGTACTTC. Protein: CATSRDRGNAYEQYF.

This clone was observed a single time. The chain has TRBV2 and TRBJ2-7; D unresolved. V gave up 4 bases and J gave up 6 bases, with 7 bases separating them. Germline CDR1 SNHLY, CDR2 FYNNEI. The CDR3 is made up of 11 amino acids. This CDR3 is CASSVEAEQYF. CDR3 bases: TGTGCCAGCAGTGTCGAGGCCGAGCAGTACTTC.

The CDR3 DNA reads as TGTGCCAGCAGCCCCGGACAGGTTCCGGCATATGGCTACACCTTC. Residues: CASSPGQVPAYGYTF. This chain joins TRBV7-2 and TRBJ1-2, with 7 positions matching TRBD1. Germline trimming cut 5 bases from V and 5 bases from J; bases unmatched to any gene: 11. Germline values: CDR1 SGHTA, CDR2 FQGNSA. The CDR3 spans 15 residues.

This rearrangement joins TRBV7-2 to TRBJ1-3, with TRBD1 as a possible D gene (5 bases). V was pared by 5 bases and J by 0 bases, with 11 bases between. Germline CDR1 is SGHTA and CDR2 is FQGNSA. The CDR3 consists of 15 residues. The chain's CDR3 is CASSPLGLSGNTIYF. The CDR3 DNA reads TGTGCCAGCAGCCCTCTGGGGCTCTCTGGAAACACCATATATTTT.

This chain connects TRBV28 to TRBJ1-2, with D hard to call. Germline V gene lookup returns CDR1 MDHEN and CDR2 SYDVKM. Trimming stripped 7 bases from V and 5 bases from J, with 14 bases between. The CDR3 spans 13 residues. CDR3 DNA: TGTGCCAGCAATATTGAGGGCCGGTATGGCTACACCTTC. Protein product: CASNIEGRYGYTF.

The chain links TRBV4-3 to TRBJ1-3; 9 nucleotides align to TRBD1. The germline gives CDR1 LGHNA, CDR2 YSLEER. The CDR3 is 16 amino acids. Trimming removed 3 bases from V and 1 base from J; junction bases left unmatched: 4. The CDR3 here is CASSHEGTGSGNTIYF. CDR3 sequence (DNA): TGCGCCAGCAGCCATGAGGGGACAGGGTCTGGAAACACCATATATTTT.

This clone was seen a handful of times. The chain uses TRBV11-3 and TRBJ1-6, with D tentatively TRBD1 (5 bases). The CDR3 has 17 residues. V was cut by 2 bases and J by 5 bases, with 16 bases left in between. CDR1 SGHNT and CDR2 YENEEA come from the germline V gene. In DNA form, the CDR3 reads TGTGCCAGCAGCTTAAAGGACACTCACCATCATAATTCACCCCTCCACTTT. This encodes CASSLKDTHHHNSPLHF. The whole variable domain, remainder taken from reference TRBV11-3 and TRBJ1-6, is EAGVVQSPRYKIIEKKQPVAFWCNPISGHNTLYWYLQNLGQGPELLIRYENEEAVDDSQLPKDRFSAERLKGVDSTLKIQPAELGDSAVYLCASSLKDTHHHNSPLHFGNGTRLTVT.

The gene calls are TRBV4-1 and TRBJ2-1; D remains ambiguous. CDR1 and CDR2 (germline): MGHRA, YSYEKL. This CDR3 spans 14 amino acids. Between the trimmed V and J ends, which lost 1 base and 10 bases, there was a span of 14 bases. DNA of the CDR3: TGCGCCAGCAGCCAAGCTTCCGGTGTAGTGGAGCAGTTCTTC. Its protein product is CASSQASGVVEQFF.

This clone was seen a handful of times. The chain employs TRBV28 and TRBJ2-5, with 11 bases fitting TRBD1. From germline, CDR1 is MDHEN and CDR2 SYDVKM. The trim removed 5 bases at V and 2 bases at J, leaving 22 bases unmatched. This CDR3 is built from 21 residues. The CDR3 sequence: CASSHFEFWTGGDTPQETQYF. CDR3 DNA: TGTGCCAGCAGTCACTTCGAATTTTGGACAGGGGGCGATACGCCGCAAGAGACCCAGTACTTC.

Comments on this clone: Here the CDR3 omits its conserved ending phenylalanine or tryptophan, so a read error is the likely source. This chain uses TRBV7-2 with TRBJ1-5; D not certain. V lost 0 bases to trimming and J lost 4 bases, with 10 bases between them. The CDR3 has 15 residues. Per the germline V gene, CDR1 is SGHTA and CDR2 is FQGNSA. CDR3 sequence (DNA): TGTGCCAGCAGCTTAGCTTACCAGAGGAATCAGCCCCAGCATCTT. This encodes CASSLAYQRNQPQHL.

The rearrangement joins TRBV4-3 to TRBJ1-5; no clear D gene. Trimming took off 4 bases at V and 5 bases at J, with 12 bases between the two ends. Per germline, CDR1 LGHNA and CDR2 YSLEER. The CDR3 has 14 residues. The CDR3 DNA follows: TGCGCCAGCAGCCCGCAGTCCCGGGATCAGCCCCAGCATTTT. Its translation: CASSPQSRDQPQHF.

This chain connects TRBV19 to TRBJ1-1, with D perhaps TRBD1 (5 bases). From germline, CDR1 is LNHDA and CDR2 SQIVND (reference sequence). The CDR3 totals 15 residues. Trimming took off 0 bases at V and 8 bases at J, with 16 bases between the two ends. The CDR3 DNA follows: TGTGCCAGTAGTATAGATGGGGCGTTGGCCCAAGAAGCTTTCTTT. Its translation: CASSIDGALAQEAFF.

This clone was picked up one time. The V call is TRBV6-1, the J call TRBJ1-6; no clear D. This CDR3 has 9 amino acids. Germline assignment: CDR1 MNHNS and CDR2 SASEGT. V lost 7 bases, J lost 10 bases, and 2 bases lay in between. The CDR3 is CASNSPLHF. The CDR3 coding sequence is TGTGCCAGCAACTCACCCCTCCACTTT.

DNA of the CDR3: TGTGCCAGCAGCTTAGTCTTTGGCACTGAAGCTTTCTTT. It encodes CASSLVFGTEAFF. The chain is built from TRBV7-2 and TRBJ1-1; D gene unclear. Deletions cut 1 base from V and 4 bases from J, with 7 bases between. CDR1 and CDR2 from the germline V gene are SGHTA and FQGNSA. The CDR3 sequence is 13 residues long.

This clone came up once. The chain employs TRBV28 and TRBJ1-1; D gene ambiguous. The CDR3 extends over 13 amino acids. Per the germline V gene, CDR1 is MDHEN and CDR2 is SYDVKM. Trimming cost V 2 bases and J 5 bases, with 9 bases left between them. The CDR3 here is CASSLGRWTEAFF. In DNA form, the CDR3 reads TGTGCCAGCAGTTTAGGGCGCTGGACTGAAGCTTTCTTT. The full variable domain, completed using reference TRBV28 and TRBJ1-1, is DVKVTQSSRYLVKRTGEKVFLECVQDMDHENMFWYRQDPGLGLRLIYFSYDVKMKEKGDIPEGYSVSREKKERFSLILESASTNQTSMYLCASSLGRWTEAFFGQGTRLTVV.

The chain has TRBV5-1 and TRBJ2-1; 7 nucleotides line up with TRBD1. The V and J ends lost 2 bases and 5 bases, in that order; junction bases with no gene match: 1. The germline CDR1 and CDR2 sequences are SGHRS and YFSETQ. The CDR3 extends over 13 amino acids. CDR3 bases: TGCGCCAGCAGCTTCGGGACAGACAATGAGCAGTTCTTC. Its translation: CASSFGTDNEQFF. The complete variable domain, with remaining parts taken from reference TRBV5-1 and TRBJ2-1, reads KAGVTQTPRYLIKTRGQQVTLSCSPISGHRSVSWYQQTPGQGLQFLFEYFSETQRNKGNFPGRFSGRQFSNSRSEMNVSTLELGDSALYLCASSFGTDNEQFFGPGTRLTVL.

This chain's CDR3 is CASSEALFRGVTEAFF. The CDR3 DNA follows: TGTGCCAGCAGTGAAGCGCTTTTCAGGGGAGTGACTGAAGCTTTCTTT. V and J are TRBV2 and TRBJ1-1; perhaps TRBD1 as D (6 bases). Germline V lookup: CDR1 SNHLY, CDR2 FYNNEI. Between the trimmed V and J ends, which lost 0 bases and 5 bases, there was a span of 16 bases. The CDR3 is 16 amino acids.

The gene calls are TRBV1 and TRBJ2-3; the table's D gene call, TRBD2, was not cross checked with the DNA. TRBV1 is a documented pseudogene. The CDR3 length is 16 residues. This CDR3 reads CTSSQDRGGSTDTQYF. CDR3 DNA: TGCACCAGCAGCCAAGATCGGGGGGGGAGCACAGATACGCAGTATTTT.

The J gene is TRBJ1-1, the V gene TRBV5-4; D is unclear. The CDR3 totals 14 residues. Germline CDR1 is SGHNT and CDR2 is YYREEE (reference sequence). Trimming removed 3 bases from V and 1 base from J, with 10 bases in between. The CDR3 bases are TGTGCCAGCAGCTCAACTGGCGAGAACACTGAAGCTTTCTTT. This gives the protein CASSSTGENTEAFF. The complete variable domain, with remaining parts taken from reference TRBV5-4 and TRBJ1-1, reads ETGVTQSPTHLIKTRGQQVTLRCSSQSGHNTVSWYQQALGQGPQFIFQYYREEENGRGNFPPRFSGLQFPNYSSELNVNALELDDSALYLCASSSTGENTEAFFGQGTRLTVV.